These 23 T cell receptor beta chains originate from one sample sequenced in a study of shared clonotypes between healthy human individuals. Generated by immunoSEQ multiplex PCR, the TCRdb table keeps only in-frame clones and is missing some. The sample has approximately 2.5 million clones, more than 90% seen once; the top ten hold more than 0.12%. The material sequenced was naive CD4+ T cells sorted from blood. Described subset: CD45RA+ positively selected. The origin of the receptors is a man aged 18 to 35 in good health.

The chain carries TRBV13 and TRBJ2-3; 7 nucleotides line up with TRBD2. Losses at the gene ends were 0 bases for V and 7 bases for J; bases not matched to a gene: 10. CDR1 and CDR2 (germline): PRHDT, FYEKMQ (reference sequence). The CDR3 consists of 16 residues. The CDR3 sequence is CASSLGGRGGPHTQYF. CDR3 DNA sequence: TGTGCCAGCAGCTTAGGGGGCCGGGGAGGGCCCCATACGCAGTATTTT.

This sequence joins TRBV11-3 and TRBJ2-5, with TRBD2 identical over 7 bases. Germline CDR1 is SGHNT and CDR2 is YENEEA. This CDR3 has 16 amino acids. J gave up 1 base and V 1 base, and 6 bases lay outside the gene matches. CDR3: CASSLGEAGVQETQYF. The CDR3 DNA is TGTGCCAGCAGCTTAGGGGAGGCGGGAGTCCAAGAGACCCAGTACTTC.

The CDR3 loop is CASSPHLASELFF. The CDR3, as DNA: TGTGCCAGCAGCCCTCACCTAGCATCCGAGCTGTTTTTT. This sequence joins TRBV9 and TRBJ2-2; perhaps TRBD2 as D (5 bases). Germline CDR1 is SGDLS and CDR2 is YYNGEE. Deletions cut 4 bases from V and 11 bases from J, with 15 bases between. This CDR3 contains 13 residues.

The CDR3 sequence is CASSPKGNDGYTF. The DNA of the CDR3 is TGTGCCAGCTCACCAAAGGGCAACGATGGCTACACCTTC. The chain employs TRBV18 and TRBJ1-2; no definite D call. The ends were cut back, 2 bases at V and 6 bases at J, with 10 bases in the middle. This CDR3 comprises 13 residues. The germline CDR1 and CDR2 sequences are KGHSH and LQKENI.

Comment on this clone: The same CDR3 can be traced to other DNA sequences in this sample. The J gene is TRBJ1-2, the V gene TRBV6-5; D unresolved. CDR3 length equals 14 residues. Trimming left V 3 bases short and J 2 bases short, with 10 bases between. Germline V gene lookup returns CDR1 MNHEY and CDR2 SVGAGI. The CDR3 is CASSYRGLNYGYTF. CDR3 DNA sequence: TGTGCCAGCAGTTATCGAGGGCTCAACTATGGCTACACCTTC.

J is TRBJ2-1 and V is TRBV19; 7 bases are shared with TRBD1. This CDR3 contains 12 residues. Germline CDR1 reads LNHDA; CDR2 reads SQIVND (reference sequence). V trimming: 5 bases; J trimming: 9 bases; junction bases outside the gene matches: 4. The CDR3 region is CASSGDRSEQFF. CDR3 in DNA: TGTGCCAGTAGTGGGGACAGATCTGAGCAGTTCTTC. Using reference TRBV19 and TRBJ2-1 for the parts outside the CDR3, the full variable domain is DGGITQSPKYLFRKEGQNVTLSCEQNLNHDAMYWYRQDPGQGLRLIYYSQIVNDFQKGDIAEGYSVSREKKESFPLTVTSAQKNPTAFYLCASSGDRSEQFFGPGTRLTVL.

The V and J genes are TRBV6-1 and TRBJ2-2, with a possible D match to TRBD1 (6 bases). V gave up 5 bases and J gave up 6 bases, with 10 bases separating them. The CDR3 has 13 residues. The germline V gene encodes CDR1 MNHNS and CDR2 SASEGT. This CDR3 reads CASSLQGAGELFF. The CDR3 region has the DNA TGTGCCAGCAGTTTACAGGGTGCCGGGGAGCTGTTTTTT.

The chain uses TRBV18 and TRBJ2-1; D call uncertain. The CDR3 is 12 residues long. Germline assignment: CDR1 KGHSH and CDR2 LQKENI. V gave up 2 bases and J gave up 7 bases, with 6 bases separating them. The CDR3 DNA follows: TGTGCCAGCTCACCAAGCATGAATGAGCAGTTCTTC. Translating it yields CASSPSMNEQFF. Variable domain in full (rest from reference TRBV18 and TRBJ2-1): NAGVMQNPRHLVRRRGQEARLRCSPMKGHSHVYWYRQLPEEGLKFMVYLQKENIIDESGMPKERFSAEFPKEGPSILRIQQVVRGDSAAYFCASSPSMNEQFFGPGTRLTVL.

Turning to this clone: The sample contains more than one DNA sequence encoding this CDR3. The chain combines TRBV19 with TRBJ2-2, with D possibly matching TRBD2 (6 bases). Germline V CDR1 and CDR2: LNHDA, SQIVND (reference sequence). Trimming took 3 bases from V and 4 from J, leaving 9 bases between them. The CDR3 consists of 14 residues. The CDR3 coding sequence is TGTGCCAGTAGTATCGGGAGCCGCACCGGGGAGCTGTTTTTT. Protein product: CASSIGSRTGELFF.

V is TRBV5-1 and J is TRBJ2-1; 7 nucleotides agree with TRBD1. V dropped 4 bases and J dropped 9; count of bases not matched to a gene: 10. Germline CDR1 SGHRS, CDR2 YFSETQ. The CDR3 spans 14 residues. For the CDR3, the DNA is TGCGCCAGCAGCCCAGGGGGTATAACGGGTGAGCAGTTCTTC. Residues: CASSPGGITGEQFF.

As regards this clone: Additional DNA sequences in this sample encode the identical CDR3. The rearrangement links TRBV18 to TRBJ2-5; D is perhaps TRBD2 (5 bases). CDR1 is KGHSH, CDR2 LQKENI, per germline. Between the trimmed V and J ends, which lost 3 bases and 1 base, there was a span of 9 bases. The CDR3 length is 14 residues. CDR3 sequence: CASSPFRGQETQYF. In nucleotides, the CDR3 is TGTGCCAGCTCACCTTTTCGGGGCCAAGAGACCCAGTACTTC. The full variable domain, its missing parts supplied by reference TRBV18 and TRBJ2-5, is NAGVMQNPRHLVRRRGQEARLRCSPMKGHSHVYWYRQLPEEGLKFMVYLQKENIIDESGMPKERFSAEFPKEGPSILRIQQVVRGDSAAYFCASSPFRGQETQYFGPGTRLLVL.

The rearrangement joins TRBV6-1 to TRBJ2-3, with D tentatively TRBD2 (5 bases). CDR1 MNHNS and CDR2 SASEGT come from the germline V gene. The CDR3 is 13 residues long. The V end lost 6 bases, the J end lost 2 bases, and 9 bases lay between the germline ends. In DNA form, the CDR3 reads TGTGCCAGCAGGGACTTAAACACAGATACGCAGTATTTT. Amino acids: CASRDLNTDTQYF.

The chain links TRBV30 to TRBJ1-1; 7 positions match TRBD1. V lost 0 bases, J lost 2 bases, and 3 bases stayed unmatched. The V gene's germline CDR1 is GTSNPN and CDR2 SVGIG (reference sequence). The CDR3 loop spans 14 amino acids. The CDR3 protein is CAWSVQGINTEAFF. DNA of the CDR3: TGTGCCTGGAGTGTACAGGGGATCAACACTGAAGCTTTCTTT.

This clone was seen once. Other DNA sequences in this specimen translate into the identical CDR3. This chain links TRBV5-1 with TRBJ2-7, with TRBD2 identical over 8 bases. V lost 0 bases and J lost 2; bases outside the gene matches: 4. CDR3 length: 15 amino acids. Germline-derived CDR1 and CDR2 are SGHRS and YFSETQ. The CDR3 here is CASSLGGTSTYEQYF. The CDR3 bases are TGCGCCAGCAGCTTGGGAGGGACTAGTACCTACGAGCAGTACTTC.

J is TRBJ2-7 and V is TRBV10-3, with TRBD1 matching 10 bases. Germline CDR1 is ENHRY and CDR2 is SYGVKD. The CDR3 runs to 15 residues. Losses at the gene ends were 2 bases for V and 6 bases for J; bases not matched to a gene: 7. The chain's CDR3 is CAISEAGTGVREQYF. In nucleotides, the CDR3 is TGTGCCATCAGTGAGGCAGGGACAGGGGTTCGCGAGCAGTACTTC.

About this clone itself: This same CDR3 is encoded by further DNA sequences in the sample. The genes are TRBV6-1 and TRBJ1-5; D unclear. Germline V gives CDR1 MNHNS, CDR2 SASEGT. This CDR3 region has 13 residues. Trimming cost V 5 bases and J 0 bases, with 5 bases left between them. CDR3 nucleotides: TGTGCCAGCAGTAGTGGTAGCAATCAGCCCCAGCATTTT. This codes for CASSSGSNQPQHF.

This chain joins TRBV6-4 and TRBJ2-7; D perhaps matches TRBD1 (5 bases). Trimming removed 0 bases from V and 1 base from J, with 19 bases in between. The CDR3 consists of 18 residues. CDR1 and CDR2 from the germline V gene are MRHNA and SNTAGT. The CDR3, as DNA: TGTGCCAGCAGTGACTCGCCCCTTACCGAGACAGCTTCCTACGAGCAGTACTTC. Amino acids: CASSDSPLTETASYEQYF.

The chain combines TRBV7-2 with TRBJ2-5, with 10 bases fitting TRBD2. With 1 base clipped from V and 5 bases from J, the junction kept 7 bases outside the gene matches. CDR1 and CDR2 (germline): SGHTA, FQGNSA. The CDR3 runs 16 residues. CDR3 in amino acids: CASSLGMSAGGETQYF. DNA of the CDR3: TGTGCCAGCAGCTTAGGGATGTCAGCGGGAGGGGAGACCCAGTACTTC.

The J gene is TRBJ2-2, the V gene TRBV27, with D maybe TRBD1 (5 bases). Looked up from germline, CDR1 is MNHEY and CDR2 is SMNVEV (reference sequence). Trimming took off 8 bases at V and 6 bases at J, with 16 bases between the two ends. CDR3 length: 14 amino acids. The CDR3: CASGASGFAGELFF. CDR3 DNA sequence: TGTGCCAGCGGGGCTTCAGGGTTTGCCGGGGAGCTGTTTTTT.

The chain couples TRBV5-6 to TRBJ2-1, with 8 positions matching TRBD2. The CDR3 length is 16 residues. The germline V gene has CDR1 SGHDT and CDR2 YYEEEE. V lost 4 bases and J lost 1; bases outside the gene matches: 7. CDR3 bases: TGTGCCAGCAGCGCGGGGGGTGGCGTGTCCTACAATGAGCAGTTCTTC. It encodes CASSAGGGVSYNEQFF.

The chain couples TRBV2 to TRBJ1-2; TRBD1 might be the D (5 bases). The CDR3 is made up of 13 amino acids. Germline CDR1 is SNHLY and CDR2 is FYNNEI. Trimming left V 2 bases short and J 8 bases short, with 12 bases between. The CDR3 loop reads CASSETAQGGYTF. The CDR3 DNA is TGTGCCAGCAGTGAAACCGCCCAGGGAGGCTACACCTTC.

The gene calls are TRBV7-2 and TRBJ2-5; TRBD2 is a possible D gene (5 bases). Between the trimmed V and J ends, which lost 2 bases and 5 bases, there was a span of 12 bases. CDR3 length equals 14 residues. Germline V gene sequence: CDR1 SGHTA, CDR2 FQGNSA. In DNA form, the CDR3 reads TGTGCCAGCAGCTTAATGAGGGCTGAGGAGACCCAGTACTTC. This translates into CASSLMRAEETQYF.

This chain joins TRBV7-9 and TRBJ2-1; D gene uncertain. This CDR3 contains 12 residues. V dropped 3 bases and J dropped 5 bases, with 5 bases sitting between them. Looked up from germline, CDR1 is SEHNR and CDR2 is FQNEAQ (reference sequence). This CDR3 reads CASSFSHNEQFF. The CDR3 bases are TGTGCCAGCAGCTTTAGCCACAATGAGCAGTTCTTC.